The present T cell receptor (beta chain) was sequenced within a study of blood T cell repertoires in COVID-19. From germline, CDR1 is MNHNS and CDR2 SASEGT. V dropped 3 bases and J dropped 5 bases, with 14 bases sitting between them. CDR3 length: 15 amino acids. Sequencing used immunoSEQ multiplex PCR; TCRdb keeps in-frame clones, though not all of them. The sample comprises about 170,000 clones, 75% to 90% of which are singletons, and about 3% rests with the top ten. The receptor's source is a human donor with acute or convalescent COVID-19. The donor label of this sample is uncertain. This chain connects TRBV6-1 to TRBJ2-1, with D maybe TRBD2 (6 bases). Material: peripheral blood. For the CDR3, the DNA is TGTGCCAGCAGTGATGAAATCGCGGGGAACAATGAGCAGTTCTTC. This encodes CASSDEIAGNNEQFF.